The 32 T cell receptor beta chains given below trace back to one sample, sequenced in a study of shared clonotypes between healthy human individuals. Sequencing was performed with immunoSEQ multiplex PCR; in TCRdb, only in-frame clones are kept and a portion is missing. In the table there are about 340,000 clones, around four fifths of which are singletons. The sample taken for sequencing was memory CD4+ T cells sorted from blood. The subset is: CD45RA-negative fraction. The origin of the receptors is a man between 25 and 39 years old in good health.

The genes are TRBV6-1 and TRBJ1-3; no clear D. The CDR3 sequence is 13 residues long. Trimming shortened V by 3 bases and J by 1 base, and 4 bases separated the two germline ends. Germline assignment: CDR1 MNHNS and CDR2 SASEGT. CDR3 bases: TGTGCCAGCAGTGACGGATCTGGAAACACCATATATTTT. Translation gives CASSDGSGNTIYF.

The chain is built from TRBV19 and TRBJ2-7; maybe TRBD1 (5 bases). In germline, CDR1 is LNHDA, CDR2 SQIVND (reference sequence). The CDR3 spans 15 residues. V lost 3 bases to trimming and J lost 2 bases, with 14 bases between them. The CDR3 DNA reads as TGTGCCAGTAGTATTGGGGCAGGCGGTCCCTACGAGCAGTACTTC. This sequence encodes CASSIGAGGPYEQYF.

In this sample, this clone turned up many times. The chain combines TRBV5-4 with TRBJ2-3, with TRBD2 as a possible D gene (5 bases). The V end was cut by 1 base, the J end by 2 bases, with 14 bases between. CDR1 and CDR2 from the germline V gene are SGHNT and YYREEE (reference sequence). The length of the CDR3 is 16 residues. The chain's CDR3 is CASSLKLEISTDTQYF. The CDR3, as DNA: TGTGCCAGCAGCTTGAAACTAGAAATTTCCACAGATACGCAGTATTTT.

The V call is TRBV7-8, the J call TRBJ2-3; D might be TRBD2 (6 bases). CDR1 SGHVS and CDR2 FQNEAQ come from the germline V gene. The CDR3 has 19 amino acids. Trimming stripped 1 base from V and 0 bases from J, with 20 bases between. CDR3 sequence reads: CASSLVRFRGLRSTDTQYF. CDR3 DNA sequence: TGTGCCAGCAGCTTAGTTCGTTTCCGGGGGTTGAGGAGCACAGATACGCAGTATTTT.

The genes are TRBV7-9 and TRBJ2-5; TRBD2 agrees at 7 bases. The junction had 15 bases not matched to a gene; V was cut back by 5 bases and J by 9 bases. CDR3 length: 15 amino acids. The V gene's germline CDR1 is SEHNR and CDR2 FQNEAQ (reference sequence). CDR3 bases: TGTGCCAGCAGCCCCCCGAGGGGCGGGAGAGGGTCCCAGTACTTC. Residues: CASSPPRGGRGSQYF.

The chain couples TRBV9 to TRBJ1-3; D remains unclear. The CDR3 is 14 residues long. Trimming cost V 0 bases and J 0 bases, with 4 bases left between them. The germline V gene encodes CDR1 SGDLS and CDR2 YYNGEE. The CDR3 DNA reads TGTGCCAGCAGCGTAGAAAACTCTGGAAACACCATATATTTT. Translation: CASSVENSGNTIYF.

The chain recombines TRBV9 with TRBJ2-1; tentatively, D is TRBD1 (6 bases). V was clipped by 0 bases and J by 6 bases, with 22 bases between them. The CDR3 consists of 18 residues. Germline CDR1 is SGDLS and CDR2 is YYNGEE. CDR3 loop: CASSVGPPQGSYSNEQFF. The CDR3 DNA reads TGTGCCAGCAGCGTAGGGCCCCCCCAGGGGAGCTATTCCAATGAGCAGTTCTTC.

The sample holds a few counts of this clone. The genes are TRBV10-1 and TRBJ2-1; 7 positions agree with TRBD1. The germline CDR1 and CDR2 sequences are WNHNN and SYGVQD (reference sequence). The junction had 5 bases not matched to a gene; V was cut back by 2 bases and J by 1 base. This CDR3 is built from 16 residues. This CDR3 is CASSELDRVSYNEQFF. CDR3 coding DNA: TGCGCCAGCAGTGAGCTAGACAGGGTTTCCTACAATGAGCAGTTCTTC.

The V gene is TRBV28, the J gene TRBJ2-6; tentative D call: TRBD2 (5 bases). Germline CDR1 and CDR2: MDHEN and SYDVKM. CDR3 length: 16 amino acids. V was cut by 6 bases and J by 1 base, with 13 bases left in between. CDR3 residues: CASRKRTTSGANVLTF. Written as DNA, the CDR3 is TGTGCCAGCAGGAAGCGGACGACTTCTGGGGCCAACGTCCTGACTTTC.

For the CDR3, the DNA is TGTGCCAGCAGCTTAGCGGGGACTAGCGTAAACAATGAGCAGTTCTTC. This translates into CASSLAGTSVNNEQFF. The chain recombines TRBV7-6 with TRBJ2-1, with TRBD2 matching 10 bases. V was clipped by 0 bases and J by 5 bases; unmatched bases: 4. From germline, CDR1 is SGHVS and CDR2 FNYEAQ. This CDR3 region has 16 residues.

The chain employs TRBV12-5 and TRBJ2-6, with a tentative D call TRBD1 (6 bases). V lost 1 base and J lost 2, with 15 bases in between. From germline, CDR1 is LGHNT and CDR2 FRNRAP. The CDR3 covers 18 residues. The CDR3 reads CASGLEQGSLTGANVLTF. The CDR3 nucleotides are TGTGCTAGTGGTTTGGAACAGGGTTCTCTTACTGGGGCCAACGTCCTGACTTTC.

This chain uses TRBV11-2 with TRBJ1-2; no firm D call. The CDR3 covers 15 residues. The V and J ends lost 0 bases and 2 bases respectively, with 10 bases between them. CDR1 and CDR2 from the germline V gene are SGHAT and FQNNGV. CDR3 residues: CASSLDLKSNYGYTF. The CDR3 nucleotides are TGTGCCAGCAGCTTAGATCTTAAAAGCAACTATGGCTACACCTTC. Variable domain in full (rest from reference TRBV11-2 and TRBJ1-2): EAGVAQSPRYKIIEKRQSVAFWCNPISGHATLYWYQQILGQGPKLLIQFQNNGVVDDSQLPKDRFSAERLKGVDSTLKIQPAKLEDSAVYLCASSLDLKSNYGYTFGSGTRLTVV.

This rearrangement joins TRBV6-6 to TRBJ2-1; 10 bases are shared with TRBD2. Germline V gives CDR1 MNHNY, CDR2 SVGAGI (reference sequence). V lost 2 bases, J lost 5 bases, and 6 bases stayed unmatched. This CDR3 is built from 16 residues. CDR3: CASSYQTSGIDNEQFF. The CDR3 nucleotides read TGTGCCAGCAGTTACCAAACTAGCGGGATTGACAATGAGCAGTTCTTC.

This sequence joins TRBV9 and TRBJ2-5; D remains unclear. V was shortened by 1 base and J by 2 bases, with 12 bases between the two germline ends. Germline V gives CDR1 SGDLS, CDR2 YYNGEE. The CDR3 consists of 15 residues. CDR3 loop: CASSVRAFGQETQYF. CDR3 coding DNA: TGTGCCAGCAGCGTAAGGGCATTCGGGCAAGAGACCCAGTACTTC.

V is TRBV7-2 and J is TRBJ2-1; the D gene is possibly TRBD2 (5 bases). Trimming left V 5 bases short and J 9 bases short, with 17 bases between. Germline CDR1 and CDR2: SGHTA and FQGNSA. The CDR3 totals 14 residues. As DNA, the CDR3 is TGTGCCAGCAGCCTCCAATCTAGCTCCCGTGAGCAGTTCTTC. Its translation: CASSLQSSSREQFF.

The CDR3, as DNA: TGTGCCAGTAGTATCGTAACAGCAACTCCTTATGGCTACACCTTC. Amino acid sequence: CASSIVTATPYGYTF. The V call is TRBV19, the J call TRBJ1-2; no clear D gene. Germline V gives CDR1 LNHDA, CDR2 SQIVND (reference sequence). The V end was cut by 3 bases, the J end by 5 bases, with 16 bases between. This CDR3 has 15 residues.

This clone was observed a handful of times. The chain recombines TRBV29-1 with TRBJ2-5; D is tentatively TRBD1 or TRBD2 (5 bases each). In germline, CDR1 is SQVTM, CDR2 ANQGSEA. Trimming left V 8 bases short and J 4 bases short, with 23 bases between. The CDR3 is made up of 15 amino acids. The CDR3 DNA sequence: TGCAGCACCACCGGGGCTAGCTCTCCTGGAGAGACCCAGTACTTC. It codes for CSTTGASSPGETQYF.

This sequence joins TRBV7-9 and TRBJ2-7, with 12 bases fitting TRBD1. This CDR3 spans 13 amino acids. The germline gives CDR1 SEHNR, CDR2 FQNEAQ (reference sequence). V dropped 8 bases and J dropped 7; count of bases not matched to a gene: 6. The CDR3 sequence: CASVRGQGAEQYF. CDR3 DNA sequence: TGTGCCAGCGTTAGGGGACAGGGGGCTGAGCAGTACTTC.

The CDR3 DNA reads as TGCGCCAGCAGCGGGTATCTAGCGGGAGAAAACGAGCAGTACTTC. Its protein is CASSGYLAGENEQYF. The chain employs TRBV5-1 and TRBJ2-7, with TRBD2 matching 10 bases. This CDR3 region has 15 residues. Germline lookup yields CDR1 SGHRS and CDR2 YFSETQ. V gave up 4 bases and J gave up 5 bases; unmatched junction bases: 9.

This clone was counted once. The chain joins TRBV29-1 to TRBJ2-1, with TRBD2 matching 7 bases. The CDR3 runs to 15 residues. Trimming took 5 bases from V and 6 from J; bases not matched to a gene: 13. The germline CDR1 and CDR2 sequences are SQVTM and ANQGSEA. The CDR3 protein is CSVSEGGGSLNEQFF. CDR3 coding DNA: TGCAGCGTTTCGGAAGGCGGCGGGAGTCTCAATGAGCAGTTCTTC.

This clone was seen ten or more times. The CDR3 DNA sequence: TGTGCCAGCAGCCTCGACGCCAGATACTCCTACGAGCAGTACTTC. Protein sequence: CASSLDARYSYEQYF. The chain uses TRBV9 and TRBJ2-7; no reliable D call. With 4 bases removed from V and 0 bases from J, the gap between germline ends came to 14 bases. The CDR3 is made up of 15 amino acids. Looked up from germline, CDR1 is SGDLS and CDR2 is YYNGEE. The full variable domain, completed using reference TRBV9 and TRBJ2-7, is DSGVTQTPKHLITATGQRVTLRCSPRSGDLSVYWYQQSLDQGLQFLIQYYNGEERAKGNILERFSAQQFPDLHSELNLSSLELGDSALYFCASSLDARYSYEQYFGPGTRLTVT.

The V call is TRBV18, the J call TRBJ1-1; TRBD1 aligns across 8 bases. CDR3 length: 14 residues. V dropped 3 bases and J dropped 6; count of bases not matched to a gene: 6. The germline V gene encodes CDR1 KGHSH and CDR2 LQKENI. The CDR3 region has the DNA TGTGCCAGCTCACCTACGACAGGGGTACCTGAAGCTTTCTTT. Amino acid sequence: CASSPTTGVPEAFF. Full variable domain (outside the CDR3, taken from reference TRBV18 and TRBJ1-1): NAGVMQNPRHLVRRRGQEARLRCSPMKGHSHVYWYRQLPEEGLKFMVYLQKENIIDESGMPKERFSAEFPKEGPSILRIQQVVRGDSAAYFCASSPTTGVPEAFFGQGTRLTVV.

The chain links TRBV7-9 to TRBJ1-4, with D possibly being TRBD1 (5 bases). Germline values: CDR1 SEHNR, CDR2 FQNEAQ (reference sequence). CDR3 length equals 14 residues. Trimming removed 5 bases from V and 4 bases from J, with 11 bases in between. Here the CDR3 DNA reads TGTGCCAGCAGCCTAAGACAGAATAATGAAAAACTGTTTTTT. Translating gives CASSLRQNNEKLFF.

This clone was found a few times. This rearrangement joins TRBV27 to TRBJ2-3, with a weak D call TRBD2 (5 bases). CDR3 length: 15 residues. With 6 bases removed from V and 1 base from J, the gap between germline ends came to 14 bases. Germline CDR1 is MNHEY and CDR2 is SMNVEV (reference sequence). CDR3 nucleotides: TGTGCCAGCAGGAGAACTAGTTTGGGCACAGATACGCAGTATTTT. Amino acid sequence: CASRRTSLGTDTQYF.

This chain connects TRBV5-4 to TRBJ2-1, with no clear D. The CDR3 consists of 13 residues. V gave up 4 bases and J gave up 7 bases, with 12 bases separating them. Germline assignment: CDR1 SGHNT and CDR2 YYREEE (reference sequence). The CDR3 nucleotides are TGTGCCAGCAGCGGCCTCAAGGCGAATGAGCAGTTCTTC. Translated, it gives CASSGLKANEQFF.

V usage is TRBV2 and J usage is TRBJ2-3; the match to TRBD2 covers 10 bases. Germline V gives CDR1 SNHLY, CDR2 FYNNEI. Losses at the gene ends were 7 bases for V and 5 bases for J; bases not matched to a gene: 3. The CDR3 covers 13 residues. The CDR3 DNA reads TGTGCCAGCATAAGCGGGAGGGGAGATACGCAGTATTTT. Amino acid sequence: CASISGRGDTQYF.

In regard to this clone: A much bigger clone sits one base away, suggesting this may be a read error. The J gene is TRBJ2-6, the V gene TRBV11-1; D is unresolved. This CDR3 is 13 amino acids long. V was trimmed by 6 bases and J by 1 base, leaving 4 bases between them. From germline, CDR1 is SGHAT and CDR2 FQDESV (reference sequence). The CDR3 here is CASSPSGANVLTF. The CDR3 DNA reads as TGTGCCAGCAGTCCTTCTGGGGCCAACGTCCTGACTTTC.

This clone occurred once. The V call is TRBV5-6, the J call TRBJ2-2, with no clear D. Per germline, CDR1 SGHDT and CDR2 YYEEEE. V was clipped by 2 bases and J by 6 bases, with 14 bases between them. This CDR3 has 15 residues. The CDR3 loop reads CASSFGLVGSGELFF. The DNA of the CDR3 is TGTGCCAGCAGCTTCGGATTAGTGGGGTCCGGGGAGCTGTTTTTT.

The V call is TRBV2, the J call TRBJ2-6; D uncertain. There are 14 residues in the CDR3. Germline CDR1 is SNHLY and CDR2 is FYNNEI. Trimming left V 6 bases short and J 0 bases short, with 6 bases between. The CDR3 DNA reads TGTGCCAGCAGCCAGCTCTCTGGGGCCAACGTCCTGACTTTC. It encodes CASSQLSGANVLTF.

V usage is TRBV30 and J usage is TRBJ1-1; TRBD1 might be the D (5 bases). The V and J ends lost 4 bases and 8 bases respectively, with 11 bases between them. Germline CDR1 is GTSNPN and CDR2 is SVGIG (reference sequence). This CDR3 is built from 11 residues. The CDR3 coding sequence is TGTGCCTGGATGGTCAGGGAAGAAGCTTTCTTT. It specifies CAWMVREEAFF.

The V call is TRBV19, the J call TRBJ1-5, with D unclear. Between the trimmed V and J ends, which lost 6 bases and 7 bases, there was a span of 13 bases. Germline CDR1 LNHDA, CDR2 SQIVND (reference sequence). The CDR3 spans 13 residues. The CDR3 region is CASRRTDQQPQHF. As DNA, the CDR3 is TGTGCCAGTAGAAGGACGGACCAACAGCCCCAGCATTTT. Using reference TRBV19 and TRBJ1-5 for the parts outside the CDR3, the full variable domain is DGGITQSPKYLFRKEGQNVTLSCEQNLNHDAMYWYRQDPGQGLRLIYYSQIVNDFQKGDIAEGYSVSREKKESFPLTVTSAQKNPTAFYLCASRRTDQQPQHFGDGTRLSIL.

This sequence joins TRBV5-6 and TRBJ1-4; no firm D call. The CDR3 runs 14 residues. In germline, CDR1 is SGHDT, CDR2 YYEEEE. V was pared by 0 bases and J by 4 bases, with 7 bases between. CDR3 in DNA: TGTGCCAGCAGCTTGGCCTGGGGTAATGAAAAACTGTTTTTT. It yields the protein CASSLAWGNEKLFF.